The 29 T cell receptor beta chains in this list originate from one sample, sequenced in a study of blood T cell repertoires in COVID-19. Clones were sequenced by immunoSEQ multiplex PCR, and TCRdb holds only the in-frame ones, with some missing. The table shows over 100,000 clones, with 87% occurring only once. Sequenced sample: peripheral blood. These receptors all come from a man aged 50 or older with active COVID-19.

This clone was observed a single time. V and J are TRBV11-2 and TRBJ2-1, with TRBD2 matching 8 bases. Trimming at V came to 1 base and at J to 9 bases, leaving 5 bases not matched to a gene. Germline V gives CDR1 SGHAT, CDR2 FQNNGV. The CDR3 spans 14 residues. This CDR3 is CASSLATSAGEQFF. The CDR3 bases are TGTGCCAGCAGCTTAGCGACTAGCGCGGGTGAGCAGTTCTTC.

A few counts support this clone. CDR3 residues: CATRQEVGSPLHF. CDR3 nucleotides: TGTGCCACCAGGCAGGAGGTTGGGTCACCCCTCCACTTT. The rearrangement joins TRBV15 to TRBJ1-6, with D unresolved. Trimming removed 6 bases at V and 10 bases at J, with 13 bases between. CDR3 length equals 13 residues. Germline CDR1 and CDR2: LNHNV and YYDKDF (reference sequence).

The V call is TRBV9, the J call TRBJ2-6; TRBD1 matches 7 bases. With V trimmed by 2 bases and J by 4 bases, 15 bases remained unmatched. There are 19 residues in the CDR3. CDR1 and CDR2 (germline): SGDLS, YYNGEE. CDR3 DNA: TGTGCCAGCAGCGTGCATTACCCGGGACAGTTTACGGGGGCCAACGTCCTGACTTTC. Amino acid sequence: CASSVHYPGQFTGANVLTF.

This chain uses TRBV6-6 with TRBJ1-1; TRBD1 agrees at 7 bases. The junction had 12 bases not matched to a gene; V was cut back by 5 bases and J by 0 bases. Germline V gene lookup returns CDR1 MNHNY and CDR2 SVGAGI (reference sequence). The CDR3 has 17 amino acids. In DNA form, the CDR3 reads TGTGCCAGCAGTCGTTACAGGGGAACTTTAGTGAACACTGAAGCTTTCTTT. Protein product: CASSRYRGTLVNTEAFF.

The V and J genes are TRBV15 and TRBJ1-1; a possible D gene is TRBD1 (5 bases). Germline V gives CDR1 LNHNV, CDR2 YYDKDF (reference sequence). Trimming left V 6 bases short and J 1 base short, with 15 bases between. This CDR3 has 15 amino acids. CDR3 region: CATSSPIRANTEAFF. The CDR3 DNA is TGTGCCACCAGTAGCCCGATCAGGGCGAACACTGAAGCTTTCTTT.

The CDR3 loop is CASSVGTGRETQYF. Here the CDR3 DNA reads TGTGCCAGCAGCGTAGGGACAGGGCGGGAGACCCAGTACTTC. The chain combines TRBV9 with TRBJ2-5, with TRBD1 matching over 8 bases. Losses at the gene ends were 0 bases for V and 5 bases for J; bases not matched to a gene: 3. This CDR3 has 14 residues. The germline CDR1 and CDR2 sequences are SGDLS and YYNGEE.

The CDR3 region has the DNA TGTGCCAGTAGTATTCTTGTTATTGTGGACAGCTCCTACAATGAGCAGTTCTTC. Translating gives CASSILVIVDSSYNEQFF. V is TRBV19 and J is TRBJ2-1, with D tentatively TRBD1 (6 bases). The CDR3 runs to 18 residues. Germline CDR1 is LNHDA and CDR2 is SQIVND (reference sequence). Between the trimmed V and J ends, which lost 3 bases and 0 bases, there was a span of 18 bases.

The chain links TRBV6-6 to TRBJ1-2; 8 bases fit TRBD1. J lost 7 bases, V lost 2 bases, and 6 bases had no gene match. The germline gives CDR1 MNHNY, CDR2 SVGAGI (reference sequence). The CDR3 spans 14 residues. The CDR3 sequence is CASSYGQGAAGYTF. CDR3 nucleotides: TGTGCCAGCAGTTACGGCCAGGGGGCGGCTGGCTACACCTTC.

The chain uses TRBV5-8 and TRBJ1-2; D remains ambiguous. V lost 0 bases to trimming and J lost 8 bases, with 23 bases between them. The CDR3 is 17 residues long. The V gene's germline CDR1 is SGHTS and CDR2 YDEGEE. CDR3 loop: CASSLGYGWLASSGYTF. As DNA, the CDR3 is TGTGCCAGCAGCTTGGGCTATGGGTGGTTGGCTAGTTCGGGCTACACCTTC.

The rearrangement uses TRBV5-6 and TRBJ2-1; D call uncertain. The germline V gene encodes CDR1 SGHDT and CDR2 YYEEEE. V lost 3 bases and J lost 7, with 11 bases in between. There are 13 residues in the CDR3. The CDR3 region is CASSSAKTNEQFF. CDR3 DNA: TGTGCCAGCAGCTCCGCGAAGACAAATGAGCAGTTCTTC. The variable domain in full, with the rest retrieved from reference TRBV5-6 and TRBJ2-1, is DAGVTQSPTHLIKTRGQQVTLRCSPKSGHDTVSWYQQALGQGPQFIFQYYEEEERQRGNFPDRFSGHQFPNYSSELNVNALLLGDSALYLCASSSAKTNEQFFGPGTRLTVL.

The V and J genes are TRBV10-3 and TRBJ1-6; tentatively, D is TRBD1 (6 bases). The germline CDR1 and CDR2 sequences are ENHRY and SYGVKD. The CDR3 totals 15 residues. Trimming removed 4 bases at V and 6 bases at J, with 13 bases between. CDR3 sequence reads: CAISANRVGNSPLHF. For the CDR3, the DNA is TGTGCCATCAGTGCCAACAGGGTGGGTAATTCACCCCTCCACTTT.

J is TRBJ1-3 and V is TRBV6-6; D may be TRBD1 (6 bases). Germline V gene lookup returns CDR1 MNHNY and CDR2 SVGAGI (reference sequence). V was pared by 4 bases and J by 2 bases, with 12 bases between. This CDR3 has 15 residues. The CDR3: CASSSTGSAGNTIYF. In nucleotides, the CDR3 is TGTGCCAGCAGTTCCACAGGGTCGGCTGGAAACACCATATATTTT.

The rearrangement links TRBV6-6 to TRBJ1-4; 9 nucleotides match TRBD1. The CDR3 covers 16 residues. Germline V gives CDR1 MNHNY, CDR2 SVGAGI (reference sequence). With V trimmed by 5 bases and J by 5 bases, 9 bases remained unmatched. CDR3 protein: CASSHLGQGRNEKLFF. The DNA of the CDR3 is TGTGCCAGCAGTCACCTCGGACAGGGGAGGAATGAAAAACTGTTTTTT.

This chain uses TRBV3-1 (or the pseudogene TRBV3-2) with TRBJ2-3; D is undetermined. There are 14 residues in the CDR3. V lost 6 bases and J 2 bases, leaving 12 bases between the germline ends. The germline gives CDR1 LGHDT, CDR2 YNNKEL (reference sequence). Here the CDR3 DNA reads TGTGCCAGCAGTTTCCAAGCCGCCACAGATACGCAGTATTTT. Protein sequence: CASSFQAATDTQYF.

This CDR3 reads CATSRDPTIQETQYF. CDR3 nucleotide sequence: TGTGCCACCAGCAGAGATCCGACAATCCAAGAGACCCAGTACTTC. J is TRBJ2-5 and V is TRBV15; D is ambiguous. Trimming took off 0 bases at V and 1 base at J, with 9 bases between the two ends. Per the germline V gene, CDR1 is LNHNV and CDR2 is YYDKDF (reference sequence). The CDR3 consists of 15 residues.

V is TRBV27 and J is TRBJ2-3, with 7 positions matching TRBD1. The CDR3 consists of 15 residues. Trimming at V came to 8 bases and at J to 0 bases, leaving 8 bases not matched to a gene. CDR1 and CDR2 from the germline V gene are MNHEY and SMNVEV (reference sequence). CDR3: CASLHTGASTDTQYF. CDR3 in DNA: TGTGCCAGCTTACATACAGGGGCGAGCACAGATACGCAGTATTTT.

The chain combines TRBV2 with TRBJ1-1, with 9 nucleotides matching TRBD1. The length of the CDR3 is 14 residues. Germline V CDR1 and CDR2: SNHLY, FYNNEI. With 6 bases clipped from V and 1 base from J, the junction kept 3 bases outside the gene matches. In nucleotides, the CDR3 is TGTGCCAGCAGCCTGGACAGGGGGAACACTGAAGCTTTCTTT. This sequence encodes CASSLDRGNTEAFF.

The genes are TRBV27 and TRBJ2-1, with 7 positions matching TRBD1. The trim removed 5 bases at V and 5 bases at J, leaving 3 bases unmatched. CDR3 length: 13 residues. Germline CDR1 MNHEY, CDR2 SMNVEV (reference sequence). The DNA of the CDR3 is TGTGCCAGCAGTCTGACAGGGAACAATGAGCAGTTCTTC. It is translated as CASSLTGNNEQFF.

This clone appeared many times. The chain joins TRBV6-5 to TRBJ1-1; 8 bases agree with TRBD1. Germline V gene data show CDR1 as MNHEY and CDR2 as SVGAGI. The J segment lost 10 bases and the V segment lost 10 bases, leaving 14 bases of the junction unmatched. The CDR3 contains 13 residues. The CDR3 sequence is CATPGQAVPGAFF. The CDR3 region has the DNA TGTGCCACTCCGGGACAGGCGGTCCCTGGAGCTTTCTTT.

The rearrangement joins TRBV3-1 (or the pseudogene TRBV3-2) to TRBJ1-2; D is perhaps TRBD1 (5 bases). Germline V gene lookup returns CDR1 LGHDT and CDR2 YNNKEL (reference sequence). This CDR3 spans 13 amino acids. Trimming cost V 3 bases and J 4 bases, with 9 bases left between them. CDR3 loop: CASSQTTGYGYTF. In DNA, the CDR3 is TGTGCCAGCAGCCAGACCACAGGCTATGGCTACACCTTC.

This chain connects TRBV27 to TRBJ1-1; 7 bases are a match to TRBD1. Germline V gene lookup returns CDR1 MNHEY and CDR2 SMNVEV (reference sequence). With 5 bases clipped from V and 4 bases from J, the junction kept 7 bases outside the gene matches. There are 14 residues in the CDR3. This CDR3 reads CASSPTGTGTEAFF. Here the CDR3 DNA reads TGTGCCAGCAGTCCGACAGGGACGGGCACTGAAGCTTTCTTT.

This sequence joins TRBV5-4 and TRBJ2-5; perhaps TRBD1 as D (5 bases). The CDR3 is 16 amino acids. Deletions cut 1 base from V and 5 bases from J, with 18 bases between. Germline-derived CDR1 and CDR2 are SGHNT and YYREEE (reference sequence). The DNA of the CDR3 is TGTGCCAGCAGCTTGACCCCCACCCAGGGTCGGGAGACCCAGTACTTC. Its protein product is CASSLTPTQGRETQYF.

This chain connects TRBV10-3 to TRBJ2-1, with D possibly TRBD2 on 5 matching bases. V gave up 11 bases and J gave up 2 bases, with 10 bases separating them. The CDR3 totals 12 residues. Germline CDR1 is ENHRY and CDR2 is SYGVKD. In nucleotides, the CDR3 is TGTGCCTCGGGGTTAACCTACAATGAGCAGTTCTTC. It codes for CASGLTYNEQFF.

V is TRBV5-4 and J is TRBJ2-3; tentatively, D is TRBD2 (6 bases). Germline V CDR1 and CDR2: SGHNT, YYREEE (reference sequence). The ends were cut back, 4 bases at V and 5 bases at J, with 11 bases in the middle. CDR3 length equals 13 residues. The CDR3 DNA sequence: TGTGCCAGCAGCCGTGACGGGGGAGATACGCAGTATTTT. Translating gives CASSRDGGDTQYF.

This chain uses TRBV29-1 with TRBJ2-7; 11 bases are shared with TRBD2. With V trimmed by 6 bases and J by 5 bases, 9 bases remained unmatched. CDR1 and CDR2 from the germline V gene are SQVTM and ANQGSEA. This CDR3 has 14 amino acids. As DNA, the CDR3 is TGCAGCGTCGCCCGAGGGACTAGCGGCGACGAGCAGTACTTC. As protein: CSVARGTSGDEQYF.

This clone was picked up one time. The chain's CDR3 is CASSSHTGTRFAEQYF. The DNA of the CDR3 is TGTGCCAGCAGCTCGCACACCGGGACTAGATTTGCCGAGCAGTACTTC. The J gene is TRBJ2-7, the V gene TRBV7-9; 8 bases match TRBD2. The J segment lost 6 bases and the V segment lost 4 bases, leaving 14 bases of the junction unmatched. CDR1 is SEHNR and CDR2 is FQNEAQ in the germline V gene (reference sequence). The CDR3 extends over 16 amino acids. The full variable domain, with the rest looked up from reference TRBV7-9 and TRBJ2-7, is DTGVSQNPRHKITKRGQNVTFRCDPISEHNRLYWYRQTLGQGPEFLTYFQNEAQLEKSRLLSDRFSAERPKGSFSTLEIQRTEQGDSAMYLCASSSHTGTRFAEQYFGPGTRLTVT.

The chain has TRBV7-8 and TRBJ1-5; 7 bases map to TRBD1. This CDR3 contains 14 residues. Germline assignment: CDR1 SGHVS and CDR2 FQNEAQ. The V segment lost 9 bases and the J segment 7 bases; nucleotides outside the gene matches: 12. The CDR3 loop is CASTIDRDRQPQHF. The DNA of the CDR3 is TGTGCCAGTACAATTGACAGGGACCGGCAGCCCCAGCATTTT.

This chain uses TRBV29-1 with TRBJ2-5; TRBD1 agrees at 9 bases. The V gene end was trimmed by 5 bases and the J gene end by 1 base; junction bases not matched to a gene: 5. In germline, CDR1 is SQVTM, CDR2 ANQGSEA. This CDR3 comprises 14 residues. CDR3 protein: CSVKRDRAQETQYF. The CDR3 region has the DNA TGCAGCGTTAAGAGGGACAGGGCCCAAGAGACCCAGTACTTC.

This sequence joins TRBV23-1 and TRBJ1-2; 8 nucleotides agree with TRBD1. TRBV23-1 is an open reading frame, and its role is uncertain. Unmatched junction bases numbered 13, after V lost 1 base and J lost 3 bases. This CDR3 spans 18 amino acids. The chain's CDR3 is CASSQWWTGSGRDYGYTF. The CDR3 DNA sequence: TGCGCCAGCAGTCAATGGTGGACAGGGTCGGGGAGGGACTATGGCTACACCTTC.